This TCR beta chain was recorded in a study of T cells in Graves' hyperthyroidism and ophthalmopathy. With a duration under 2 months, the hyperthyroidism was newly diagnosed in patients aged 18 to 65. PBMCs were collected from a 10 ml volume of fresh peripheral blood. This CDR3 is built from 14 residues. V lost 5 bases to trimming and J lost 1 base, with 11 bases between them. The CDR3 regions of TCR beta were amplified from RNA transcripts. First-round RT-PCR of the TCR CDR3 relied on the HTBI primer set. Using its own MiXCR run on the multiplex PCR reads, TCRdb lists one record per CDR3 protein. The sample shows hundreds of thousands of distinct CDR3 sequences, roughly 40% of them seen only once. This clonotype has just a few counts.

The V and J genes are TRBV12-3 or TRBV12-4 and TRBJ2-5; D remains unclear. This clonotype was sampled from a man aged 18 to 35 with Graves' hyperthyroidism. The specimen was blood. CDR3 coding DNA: TGTGCCAGCAGTCTGACAATCCCCCAAGAGACCCAGTACTTC. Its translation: CASSLTIPQETQYF.